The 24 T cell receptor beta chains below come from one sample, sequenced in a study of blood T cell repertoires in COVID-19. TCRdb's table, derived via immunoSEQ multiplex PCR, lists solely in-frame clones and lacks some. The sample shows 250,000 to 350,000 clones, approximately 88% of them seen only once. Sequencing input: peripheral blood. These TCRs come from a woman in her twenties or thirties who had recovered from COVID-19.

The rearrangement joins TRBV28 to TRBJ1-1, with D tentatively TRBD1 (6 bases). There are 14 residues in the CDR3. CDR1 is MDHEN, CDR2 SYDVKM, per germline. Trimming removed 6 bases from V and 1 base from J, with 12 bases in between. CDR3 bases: TGTGCCAGCAGCTCACAGGGCGCGAACACTGAAGCTTTCTTT. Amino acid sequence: CASSSQGANTEAFF.

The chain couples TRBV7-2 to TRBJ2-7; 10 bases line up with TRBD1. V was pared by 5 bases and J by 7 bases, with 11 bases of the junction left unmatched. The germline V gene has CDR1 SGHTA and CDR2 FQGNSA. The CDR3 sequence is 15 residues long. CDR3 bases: TGTGCCAGCAGCAACATTCGGACAGGGGGTAGGGAGCAGTACTTC. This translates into CASSNIRTGGREQYF.

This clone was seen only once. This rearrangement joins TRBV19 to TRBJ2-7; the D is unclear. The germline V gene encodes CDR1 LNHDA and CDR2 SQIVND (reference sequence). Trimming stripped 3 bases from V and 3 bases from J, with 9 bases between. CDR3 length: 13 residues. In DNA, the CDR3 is TGTGCCAGTAGTATCGCCTCCAGCTACGAGCAGTACTTC. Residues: CASSIASSYEQYF.

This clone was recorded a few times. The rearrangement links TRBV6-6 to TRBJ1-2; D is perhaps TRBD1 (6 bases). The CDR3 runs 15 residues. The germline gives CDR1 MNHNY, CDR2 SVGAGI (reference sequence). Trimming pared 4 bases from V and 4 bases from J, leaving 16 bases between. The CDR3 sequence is CASSSQRTETYGYTF. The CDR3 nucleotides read TGTGCCAGCAGTTCCCAGAGGACAGAAACCTATGGCTACACCTTC.

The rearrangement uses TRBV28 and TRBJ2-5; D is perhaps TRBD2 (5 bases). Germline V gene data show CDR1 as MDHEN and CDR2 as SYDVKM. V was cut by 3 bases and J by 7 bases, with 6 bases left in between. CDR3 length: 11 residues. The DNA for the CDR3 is TGTGCCAGCAGTTTCAGCGGGACCCAGTACTTC. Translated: CASSFSGTQYF.

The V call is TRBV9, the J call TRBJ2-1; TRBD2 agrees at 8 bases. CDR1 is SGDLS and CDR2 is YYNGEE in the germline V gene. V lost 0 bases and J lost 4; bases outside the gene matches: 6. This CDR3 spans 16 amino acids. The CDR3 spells CASSVAAGGLYNEQFF. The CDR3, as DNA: TGTGCCAGCAGCGTAGCGGCGGGGGGCCTATACAATGAGCAGTTCTTC.

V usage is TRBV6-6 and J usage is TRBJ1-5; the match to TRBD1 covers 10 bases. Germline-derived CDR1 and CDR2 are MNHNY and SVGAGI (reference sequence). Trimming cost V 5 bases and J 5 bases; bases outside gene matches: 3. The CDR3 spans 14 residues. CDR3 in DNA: TGTGCCAGCAGTCGGACAGGGGGGCATCAGCCCCAGCATTTT. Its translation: CASSRTGGHQPQHF.

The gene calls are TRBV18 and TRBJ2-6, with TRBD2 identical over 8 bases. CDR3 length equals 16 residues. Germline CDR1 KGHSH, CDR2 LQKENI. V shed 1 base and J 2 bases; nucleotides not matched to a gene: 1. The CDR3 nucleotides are TGTGCCAGCTCACCACGGCGGGGGGCTGGGGCCAACGTCCTGACTTTC. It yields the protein CASSPRRGAGANVLTF. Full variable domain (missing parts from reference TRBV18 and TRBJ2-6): NAGVMQNPRHLVRRRGQEARLRCSPMKGHSHVYWYRQLPEEGLKFMVYLQKENIIDESGMPKERFSAEFPKEGPSILRIQQVVRGDSAAYFCASSPRRGAGANVLTFGAGSRLTVL.

This chain's CDR3 is CASSFYDQPQHF. CDR3 DNA sequence: TGTGCCAGCAGTTTCTACGATCAGCCCCAGCATTTT. The V and J genes are TRBV12-3 or TRBV12-4 and TRBJ1-5; no firm D call. The V gene lost 3 bases and the J gene lost 5 bases, with 5 bases spanning the gap. The length of the CDR3 is 12 residues.

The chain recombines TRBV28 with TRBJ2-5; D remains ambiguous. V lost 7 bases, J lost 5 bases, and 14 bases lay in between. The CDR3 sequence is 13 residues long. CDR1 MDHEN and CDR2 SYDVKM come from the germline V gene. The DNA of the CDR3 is TGTGCCAGCATGAGGCGCGATACTGAGACCCAGTACTTC. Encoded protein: CASMRRDTETQYF.

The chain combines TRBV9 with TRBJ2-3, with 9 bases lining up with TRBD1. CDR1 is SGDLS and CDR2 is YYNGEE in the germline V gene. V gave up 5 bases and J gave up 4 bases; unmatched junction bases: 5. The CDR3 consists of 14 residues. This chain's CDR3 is CASSGTGGPDTQYF. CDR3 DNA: TGTGCCAGCAGTGGAACAGGGGGCCCAGATACGCAGTATTTT.

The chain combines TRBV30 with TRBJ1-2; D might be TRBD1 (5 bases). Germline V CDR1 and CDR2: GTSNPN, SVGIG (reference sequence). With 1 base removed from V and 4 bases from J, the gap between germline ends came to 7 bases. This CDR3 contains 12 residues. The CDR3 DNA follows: TGTGCCTGGAGTGGACAGTTCTATGGCTACACCTTC. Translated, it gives CAWSGQFYGYTF.

The CDR3 is CASSPTLGEAGNTIYF. DNA of the CDR3: TGTGCCAGCTCACCCACGTTGGGAGAGGCTGGAAACACCATATATTTT. The genes are TRBV18 and TRBJ1-3; D call uncertain. V was pared by 3 bases and J by 2 bases, with 14 bases between. This CDR3 contains 16 residues. Looked up from germline, CDR1 is KGHSH and CDR2 is LQKENI.

The CDR3 nucleotides are TGTGCCAGCAGCAAAGGAAATGGCCCCACCGGGGAGCTGTTTTTT. It encodes CASSKGNGPTGELFF. The chain joins TRBV21-1 to TRBJ2-2; the D call in the table, TRBD1, was not verified against the DNA. TRBV21-1 is classified as a pseudogene. The CDR3 contains 15 residues.

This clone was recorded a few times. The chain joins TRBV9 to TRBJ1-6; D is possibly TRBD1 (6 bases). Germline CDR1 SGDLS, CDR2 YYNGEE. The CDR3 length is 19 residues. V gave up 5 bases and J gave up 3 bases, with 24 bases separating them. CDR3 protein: CASRDTRDTPRDYNSPLHF. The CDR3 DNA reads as TGTGCCAGCAGAGATACCCGGGACACTCCAAGAGACTATAATTCACCCCTCCACTTT.

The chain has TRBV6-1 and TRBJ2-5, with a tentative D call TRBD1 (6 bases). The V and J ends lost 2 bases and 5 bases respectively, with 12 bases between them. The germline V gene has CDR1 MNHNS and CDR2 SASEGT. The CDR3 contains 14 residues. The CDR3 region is CASSEIRGWETQYF. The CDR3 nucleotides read TGTGCCAGCAGTGAAATCAGGGGTTGGGAGACCCAGTACTTC.

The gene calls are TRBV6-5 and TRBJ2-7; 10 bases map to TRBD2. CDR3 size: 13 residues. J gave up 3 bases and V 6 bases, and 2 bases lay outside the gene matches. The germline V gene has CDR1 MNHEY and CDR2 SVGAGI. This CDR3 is CASRRTSGYEQYF. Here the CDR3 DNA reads TGTGCCAGCAGACGGACTAGCGGCTACGAGCAGTACTTC.

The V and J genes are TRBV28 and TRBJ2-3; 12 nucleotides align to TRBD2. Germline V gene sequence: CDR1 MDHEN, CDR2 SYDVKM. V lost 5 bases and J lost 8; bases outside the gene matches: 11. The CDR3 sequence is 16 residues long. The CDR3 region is CASSNPLTSGGGTQYF. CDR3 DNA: TGTGCCAGCAGTAATCCCTTGACTAGCGGGGGAGGTACGCAGTATTTT.

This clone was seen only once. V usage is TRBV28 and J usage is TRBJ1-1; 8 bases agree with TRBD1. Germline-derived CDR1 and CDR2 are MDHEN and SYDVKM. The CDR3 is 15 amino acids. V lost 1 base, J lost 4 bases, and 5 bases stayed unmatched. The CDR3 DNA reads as TGTGCCAGCAGTTTATATCAGGGGGCGGGCACTGAAGCTTTCTTT. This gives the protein CASSLYQGAGTEAFF.

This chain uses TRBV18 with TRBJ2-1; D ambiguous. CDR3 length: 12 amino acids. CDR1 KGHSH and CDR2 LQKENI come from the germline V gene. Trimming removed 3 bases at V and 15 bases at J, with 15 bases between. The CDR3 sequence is CASSPDASAAFF. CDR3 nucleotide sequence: TGTGCCAGCTCACCCGATGCTAGTGCAGCGTTCTTC.

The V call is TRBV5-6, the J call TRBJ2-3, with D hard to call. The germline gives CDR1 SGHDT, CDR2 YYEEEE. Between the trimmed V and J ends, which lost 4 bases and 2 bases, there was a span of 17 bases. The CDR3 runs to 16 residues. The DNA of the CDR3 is TGTGCCAGCAGCCTCCCCGGTTTAGAAATCACAGATACGCAGTATTTT. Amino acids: CASSLPGLEITDTQYF.

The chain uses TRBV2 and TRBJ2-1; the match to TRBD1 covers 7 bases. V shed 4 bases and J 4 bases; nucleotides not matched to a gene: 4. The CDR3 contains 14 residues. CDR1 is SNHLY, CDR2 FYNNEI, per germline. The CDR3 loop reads CASSAGQIYNEQFF. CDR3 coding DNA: TGTGCCAGCAGTGCGGGACAGATATACAATGAGCAGTTCTTC.

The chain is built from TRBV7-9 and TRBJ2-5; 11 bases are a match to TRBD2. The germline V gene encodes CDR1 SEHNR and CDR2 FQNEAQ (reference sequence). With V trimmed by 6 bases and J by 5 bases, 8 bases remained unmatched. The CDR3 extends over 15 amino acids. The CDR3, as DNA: TGTGCCAGCAGAGGGACTAGCGGTTTACGGGAGACCCAGTACTTC. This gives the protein CASRGTSGLRETQYF. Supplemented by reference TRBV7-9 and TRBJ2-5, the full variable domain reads DTGVSQNPRHKITKRGQNVTFRCDPISEHNRLYWYRQTLGQGPEFLTYFQNEAQLEKSRLLSDRFSAERPKGSFSTLEIQRTEQGDSAMYLCASRGTSGLRETQYFGPGTRLLVL.

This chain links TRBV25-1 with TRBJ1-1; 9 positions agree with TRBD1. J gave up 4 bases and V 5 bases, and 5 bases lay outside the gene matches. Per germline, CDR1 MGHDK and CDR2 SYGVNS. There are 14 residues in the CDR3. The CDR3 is CASSPQGAGTEAFF. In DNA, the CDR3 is TGTGCCAGCAGTCCACAGGGGGCCGGCACTGAAGCTTTCTTT.